This TCR beta chain was sequenced during a study of blood T cell repertoires in COVID-19. V was clipped by 8 bases and J by 5 bases; unmatched bases: 4. Germline CDR1 and CDR2: MNHNY and SVGAGI (reference sequence). The CDR3 contains 13 residues. Clones were sequenced by immunoSEQ multiplex PCR, and TCRdb holds only the in-frame ones, with some missing. Seen here are hundreds of thousands of clones, 75% to 95% observed once, and the top ten hold 1.5% to 2%. This clone was seen a single time. The rearrangement links TRBV6-6 to TRBJ1-5, with 9 bases lining up with TRBD1. Sequences were obtained from PBMCs or T cells enriched from blood (not recorded which). The TCR sequence derives from a woman aged 18-29 years who had recovered from COVID-19. The CDR3 coding sequence is TGTGCCAGCTATACAGGGGGCTATCAGCCCCAGCATTTT. As protein: CASYTGGYQPQHF.